One and the same sample provided the 24 T cell receptor beta chains below, sequenced in a study of blood T cell repertoires in COVID-19. Only in-frame clones appear in the TCRdb table, and some are missing; sequencing was by immunoSEQ multiplex PCR. This table has about 130,000 clones, 60% to 85% appearing once. Sequenced input: peripheral blood. The receptors were gathered from a man older than 75 with acute or convalescent COVID-19.

V and J are TRBV7-2 and TRBJ2-1; D might be TRBD2 (6 bases). Per the germline V gene, CDR1 is SGHTA and CDR2 is FQGNSA. The length of the CDR3 is 15 residues. Trimming pared 7 bases from V and 0 bases from J, leaving 13 bases between. This CDR3 is CASTSGGASYNEQFF. CDR3 bases: TGTGCCAGCACCTCCGGCGGGGCCTCCTACAATGAGCAGTTCTTC.

This clone appeared many times. The gene calls are TRBV29-1 and TRBJ1-2, with a tentative D call TRBD1 (5 bases). Germline V gene lookup returns CDR1 SQVTM and CDR2 ANQGSEA. The CDR3 has 13 amino acids. The germline V and J ends were trimmed by 4 bases and 4 bases, with 13 bases remaining between them. For the CDR3, the DNA is TGCAGCGTTGTAGCGGAGGGACTCTATGGCTACACCTTC. Protein: CSVVAEGLYGYTF.

V gene TRBV3-1 (or the pseudogene TRBV3-2) combines with J gene TRBJ2-3, with D perhaps matching TRBD2 (6 bases). There are 16 residues in the CDR3. Germline V gene sequence: CDR1 LGHDT, CDR2 YNNKEL (reference sequence). V lost 4 bases and J lost 0, with 14 bases in between. In DNA form, the CDR3 reads TGTGCCAGCAGCCTTCATCCGGGACTTAGCACAGATACGCAGTATTTT. Residues: CASSLHPGLSTDTQYF.

This sequence joins TRBV5-1 and TRBJ2-7, with D possibly matching TRBD1 (6 bases). This CDR3 contains 14 residues. Per the germline V gene, CDR1 is SGHRS and CDR2 is YFSETQ. V lost 2 bases, J lost 2 bases, and 11 bases lay in between. The CDR3 region has the DNA TGCGCCAGCAGCTTAGGGGGAAAACCCTACGAGCAGTACTTC. Translated: CASSLGGKPYEQYF.

This chain links TRBV6-5 with TRBJ2-7; 7 nucleotides agree with TRBD1. After removal of 6 bases from V and 2 bases from J, the junction contained 7 bases not matched to a gene. The CDR3 loop spans 14 amino acids. Germline CDR1 reads MNHEY; CDR2 reads SVGAGI. The CDR3 sequence is CASSRDSATYEQYF. CDR3 DNA: TGTGCCAGCAGCCGGGACAGCGCTACCTACGAGCAGTACTTC.

The chain combines TRBV23-1 with TRBJ1-6, with 8 bases matching TRBD1. TRBV23-1 is an ORF; its function is uncertain. The CDR3 spans 20 residues. Trimming at V came to 0 bases and at J to 8 bases, leaving 18 bases not matched to a gene. The CDR3 loop reads CASSQSFQDRETEQDSPLHF. The DNA for the CDR3 is TGCGCCAGCAGTCAATCGTTCCAGGACAGGGAGACCGAACAGGATTCACCCCTCCACTTT.

Only a few counts were recorded for this clone. The chain employs TRBV27 and TRBJ1-2, with 9 bases fitting TRBD1. Germline CDR1 MNHEY, CDR2 SMNVEV (reference sequence). V lost 4 bases, J lost 6 bases, and 3 bases stayed unmatched. The CDR3 sequence is 13 residues long. Written as DNA, the CDR3 is TGTGCCAGCAGTTCACAGGGGGCTGATGGCTACACCTTC. As protein: CASSSQGADGYTF.

V gene TRBV6-5 combines with J gene TRBJ1-1; 7 bases are shared with TRBD1. The germline V gene encodes CDR1 MNHEY and CDR2 SVGAGI. Losses at the gene ends were 7 bases for V and 0 bases for J; bases not matched to a gene: 8. CDR3 length: 15 residues. The CDR3 DNA sequence: TGTGCCAGCATTCTGACAGGGTCGATGAACACTGAAGCTTTCTTT. This codes for CASILTGSMNTEAFF.

The chain employs TRBV19 and TRBJ2-1; 7 bases fit TRBD2. The CDR3 length is 15 residues. V shed 7 bases, J shed 1 base, and the junction held 7 bases outside the gene matches. Per the germline V gene, CDR1 is LNHDA and CDR2 is SQIVND (reference sequence). CDR3 sequence reads: CASTQRGDSYNEQFF. CDR3 DNA sequence: TGTGCCAGTACCCAACGGGGGGATTCCTACAATGAGCAGTTCTTC.

This chain links TRBV6-6 with TRBJ1-2; perhaps TRBD1 as D (5 bases). V was trimmed by 2 bases and J by 8 bases, leaving 12 bases between them. The CDR3 covers 13 residues. Germline V gene sequence: CDR1 MNHNY, CDR2 SVGAGI (reference sequence). The CDR3 DNA sequence: TGTGCCAGCAGTTACGCAGGGTCATTGGGCTACACCTTC. This codes for CASSYAGSLGYTF.

The chain couples TRBV19 to TRBJ2-7; D unclear. Trimming shortened V by 6 bases and J by 2 bases, and 14 bases separated the two germline ends. Germline CDR1 LNHDA, CDR2 SQIVND (reference sequence). CDR3 length equals 14 residues. The CDR3 bases are TGTGCCAGTAGCCTATCCGCTGGGCCCTACGAGCAGTACTTC. It encodes CASSLSAGPYEQYF.

The rearrangement links TRBV11-2 to TRBJ2-5; a possible D gene is TRBD2 (5 bases). Trimming removed 2 bases from V and 2 bases from J, with 12 bases in between. This CDR3 has 15 amino acids. The germline gives CDR1 SGHAT, CDR2 FQNNGV. The CDR3 nucleotides are TGTGCCAGCAGCTTATTTCACGGGGAACAAGAGACCCAGTACTTC. Translated, it gives CASSLFHGEQETQYF.

The V call is TRBV10-3, the J call TRBJ2-7; 7 bases agree with TRBD2. V was pared by 3 bases and J by 6 bases, with 2 bases of the junction left unmatched. Looked up from germline, CDR1 is ENHRY and CDR2 is SYGVKD. CDR3 size: 12 residues. CDR3 nucleotide sequence: TGTGCCATCAGTGACGGGGGGAGCGAGCAGTACTTC. Translated: CAISDGGSEQYF.

This clone has just one count. The V and J genes are TRBV5-1 and TRBJ1-1; D is undetermined. Germline CDR1 reads SGHRS; CDR2 reads YFSETQ. V was pared by 7 bases and J by 1 base, with 20 bases between. This CDR3 has 16 residues. This CDR3 reads CASSPRLGPENTEAFF. For the CDR3, the DNA is TGCGCCAGCTCGCCCCGGTTGGGCCCGGAGAACACTGAAGCTTTCTTT. The variable domain in full, with the rest retrieved from reference TRBV5-1 and TRBJ1-1, is KAGVTQTPRYLIKTRGQQVTLSCSPISGHRSVSWYQQTPGQGLQFLFEYFSETQRNKGNFPGRFSGRQFSNSRSEMNVSTLELGDSALYLCASSPRLGPENTEAFFGQGTRLTVV.

This clone was counted a few times. CDR3 in amino acids: CASSHETGVGNTIYF. In nucleotides, the CDR3 is TGTGCCAGCAGCCACGAGACAGGGGTCGGAAACACCATATATTTT. The V and J genes are TRBV3-1 (or the pseudogene TRBV3-2) and TRBJ1-3, with TRBD1 matching 8 bases. CDR3 length equals 15 residues. Germline trimming cut 3 bases from V and 4 bases from J; bases unmatched to any gene: 5. Germline V lookup: CDR1 LGHDT, CDR2 YNNKEL (reference sequence).

This chain links TRBV2 with TRBJ2-6; 7 nucleotides line up with TRBD1. With V trimmed by 10 bases and J by 2 bases, 5 bases remained unmatched. CDR3 size: 14 residues. The germline gives CDR1 SNHLY, CDR2 FYNNEI. The CDR3 DNA reads TGTGCCATTAGGACAGGAGCTGGGGCCAACGTCCTGACTTTC. Translation: CAIRTGAGANVLTF.

The genes are TRBV7-9 and TRBJ2-7; D remains ambiguous. V was pared by 4 bases and J by 3 bases, with 10 bases between. Germline V gene data show CDR1 as SEHNR and CDR2 as FQNEAQ (reference sequence). The CDR3 totals 13 residues. CDR3: CASSSDRGYEQYF. The CDR3 DNA reads TGTGCCAGCAGCTCCGACCGAGGCTACGAGCAGTACTTC.

Here the CDR3 DNA reads TGTGCCAGCAGCCCGACCCAGGGGGATGGAAACACCATATATTTT. Translated, it gives CASSPTQGDGNTIYF. V and J are TRBV3-1 (or the pseudogene TRBV3-2) and TRBJ1-3; the match to TRBD1 covers 7 bases. The CDR3 spans 15 residues. The V gene end was trimmed by 4 bases and the J gene end by 3 bases; junction bases not matched to a gene: 6. Per germline, CDR1 LGHDT and CDR2 YNNKEL (reference sequence).

This clone was detected only a few times. In DNA form, the CDR3 reads TGTGCCAGCAAAAGGGACAGCGGAAACACCATATATTTT. It specifies CASKRDSGNTIYF. The J gene is TRBJ1-3, the V gene TRBV25-1, with 7 bases lining up with TRBD1. The CDR3 loop spans 13 amino acids. Germline values: CDR1 MGHDK, CDR2 SYGVNS. The trim removed 7 bases at V and 4 bases at J, leaving 4 bases unmatched.

This clone was seen only once. The rearrangement joins TRBV7-8 to TRBJ2-7; maybe TRBD1 (5 bases). This CDR3 is 14 amino acids long. Germline CDR1 and CDR2: SGHVS and FQNEAQ. Trimming stripped 7 bases from V and 2 bases from J, with 15 bases between. For the CDR3, the DNA is TGTGCCAGCACCCAGCAGTGGGGCACCTACGAGCAGTACTTC. This sequence encodes CASTQQWGTYEQYF.

V and J are TRBV19 and TRBJ2-2; the match to TRBD2 covers 8 bases. Germline V gene sequence: CDR1 LNHDA, CDR2 SQIVND (reference sequence). J was trimmed by 6 bases and V by 10 bases; bases with no gene match: 10. The CDR3 has 14 amino acids. CDR3 protein: CATDPRRGAGELFF. The CDR3 nucleotides read TGTGCCACTGACCCCAGGCGGGGGGCCGGGGAGCTGTTTTTT.

The gene calls are TRBV6-6 and TRBJ2-7; 10 bases align to TRBD1. The ends lost 6 bases at V and 5 bases at J; junction bases unmatched: 10. The CDR3 spans 15 residues. Per the germline V gene, CDR1 is MNHNY and CDR2 is SVGAGI (reference sequence). The CDR3 protein is CASSSTGGNSHEQYF. For the CDR3, the DNA is TGTGCCAGCAGCTCGACAGGGGGCAACTCTCACGAGCAGTACTTC.

The J gene is TRBJ1-6, the V gene TRBV5-1, with TRBD1 matching 7 bases. The CDR3 runs to 16 residues. Germline V gene lookup returns CDR1 SGHRS and CDR2 YFSETQ. Trimming at V came to 3 bases and at J to 7 bases, leaving 10 bases not matched to a gene. CDR3 nucleotide sequence: TGCGCCAGCAGCTCTCGACAGGGTCTTAAGAATTCACCCCTCCACTTT. Translating gives CASSSRQGLKNSPLHF.

The V and J genes are TRBV5-1 and TRBJ2-1; D might be TRBD1 (6 bases). Germline V CDR1 and CDR2: SGHRS, YFSETQ. This CDR3 has 16 amino acids. Trimming took 4 bases from V and 0 from J, leaving 14 bases between them. CDR3 amino acids: CASSRDRYSSYNEQFF. The CDR3 nucleotides are TGCGCCAGCAGCCGCGACAGGTATAGCTCCTACAATGAGCAGTTCTTC.